This T cell receptor beta chain was recovered during a study of blood T cells in healthy people across ages. PCR was performed a second time for about 7 to 12 cycles using a sample-barcoded 5' primer and a J-beta primer mix. TCRdb analysed the 5' RACE reads with MiXCR anew, one entry per CDR3 protein. The data show approximately 600,000 distinct CDR3 sequences, about 54% seen once. This sequence was found in a man aged 55 to 70 in good health. The sample comprised blood.

The DNA for the CDR3 is TGTGCCAGCAGCTTAGTGGGGGAAGGCTACGAGCAGTACTTC. Its protein product is CASSLVGEGYEQYF. This chain joins TRBV7-9 and TRBJ2-7; tentatively, D is TRBD1 or TRBD2 (5 bases each). In germline, CDR1 is SEHNR, CDR2 FQNEAQ (reference sequence). CDR3 length equals 14 residues. Trimming shortened V by 1 base and J by 3 bases, and 10 bases separated the two germline ends.